One and the same sample provided the 8 T cell receptor beta chains below, sequenced in a study of OX40 agonist ivuxolimab in advanced cancers. Only in-frame clones appear in the TCRdb table, and some are missing; sequencing was by immunoSEQ multiplex PCR. The data contain 60,000 to 80,000 clones, about 93% of them singletons. This specimen consisted of CD4+ or CD8+ T cells sorted from blood, obtained in a trial of the OX40 agonist ivuxolimab. Receptor source: an adult with an advanced solid tumor such as melanoma, head and neck, liver or kidney cancer.

The chain recombines TRBV27 with TRBJ2-1; tentative D call: TRBD1 (6 bases). In germline, CDR1 is MNHEY, CDR2 SMNVEV (reference sequence). Deletions cut 5 bases from V and 2 bases from J, with 13 bases between. This CDR3 has 15 residues. In DNA form, the CDR3 reads TGTGCCAGCAGTCCCCTCAGGGGAACCTACAATGAGCAGTTCTTC. It is translated as CASSPLRGTYNEQFF.

This clone was picked up a small number of times. This chain links TRBV5-1 with TRBJ2-2, with a tentative D call TRBD2 (5 bases). V shed 4 bases and J shed 3 bases, with 7 bases lying between them. Germline V gene data show CDR1 as SGHRS and CDR2 as YFSETQ. This CDR3 comprises 13 residues. CDR3 in DNA: TGCGCCAGCAGCCCCGGGGACACCGGGGAGCTGTTTTTT. As protein: CASSPGDTGELFF.

The chain combines TRBV10-3 with TRBJ1-2; 7 bases line up with TRBD1. The CDR3 spans 15 residues. CDR1 ENHRY and CDR2 SYGVKD come from the germline V gene. The ends lost 2 bases at V and 4 bases at J; junction bases unmatched: 7. CDR3 sequence (DNA): TGTGCCATCAGTGAGAAGGAAGGGGGCATCTATGGCTACACCTTC. It translates to CAISEKEGGIYGYTF.

The chain joins TRBV18 to TRBJ2-2, with a possible D match to TRBD1 (5 bases). This CDR3 has 16 amino acids. The V end was cut by 5 bases, the J end by 6 bases, with 19 bases between. Germline CDR1 and CDR2: KGHSH and LQKENI. The CDR3 DNA follows: TGTGCCAGCTCAAGCTCTCAGGGAAGCCTAGCCGGGGAGCTGTTTTTT. Its translation is CASSSSQGSLAGELFF.

J is TRBJ2-6 and V is TRBV25-1; D gene unclear. Germline CDR1 MGHDK, CDR2 SYGVNS. With 8 bases removed from V and 0 bases from J, the gap between germline ends came to 11 bases. There are 15 residues in the CDR3. CDR3 bases: TGTGCCAGCCAAACTCCAGGCTCTGGGGCCAACGTCCTGACTTTC. Protein sequence: CASQTPGSGANVLTF.

The chain combines TRBV5-6 with TRBJ2-7; TRBD2 might be the D (5 bases). The V gene's germline CDR1 is SGHDT and CDR2 YYEEEE. Trimming stripped 2 bases from V and 7 bases from J, with 10 bases between. The CDR3 has 12 amino acids. This CDR3 reads CASSLTRREQYF. The CDR3 region has the DNA TGTGCCAGCAGCTTAACACGGAGGGAGCAGTACTTC.

This chain links TRBV5-1 with TRBJ2-1; 9 positions match TRBD2. With 3 bases clipped from V and 5 bases from J, the junction kept 9 bases outside the gene matches. Germline V gene data show CDR1 as SGHRS and CDR2 as YFSETQ. The CDR3 covers 16 residues. The CDR3 DNA follows: TGCGCCAGCAGCTCGATTAGCGGGAGAAACCACAATGAGCAGTTCTTC. Encoded protein: CASSSISGRNHNEQFF.

The chain is built from TRBV7-2 and TRBJ2-3, with D tentatively TRBD2 (6 bases). The CDR3 totals 14 residues. V was clipped by 5 bases and J by 1 base, with 10 bases between them. In germline, CDR1 is SGHTA, CDR2 FQGNSA. The CDR3 nucleotides are TGTGCCAGCAGCATTACGGGGGGCACAGATACGCAGTATTTT. Its translation is CASSITGGTDTQYF.